The next 10 T cell receptor beta chains were all read from a single sample in a study of blood T cell repertoires in COVID-19 (dated by TCRdb to about 2020). The library was generated by the immunoSEQ multiplex PCR assay. TCRdb's version of the immuneACCESS table is confined to in-frame rearrangements and falls short of the full clone set. An unresolved V gene accounts for under half of the shortfall where checked; the remainder is of unknown origin. The sample records 150,000 to 200,000 clones, 75% to 85% of which are singletons. The leading ten clones occupy approximately 7.7% of the sample. The sample taken for sequencing was peripheral blood. All receptors derive from an older woman with COVID-19, enrolled during active disease.

This clone has a handful of counts. The chain couples TRBV7-8 to TRBJ1-2, with D hard to call. Germline V gives CDR1 SGHVS, CDR2 FQNEAQ. The V and J ends lost 4 bases and 8 bases respectively, with 14 bases between them. The CDR3 is made up of 13 amino acids. This chain's CDR3 is CASSSSWRFGYTF. The CDR3 region has the DNA TGTGCCAGCAGCTCCTCTTGGCGGTTCGGCTACACCTTC.

The CDR3 here is CSVLAVSGYTF. The CDR3 nucleotides read TGCAGCGTCCTTGCCGTCAGTGGCTACACCTTC. V is TRBV29-1 and J is TRBJ1-2; no clear D. The CDR3 has 11 residues. Trimming left V 6 bases short and J 7 bases short, with 12 bases between. Germline V gives CDR1 SQVTM, CDR2 ANQGSEA.

V and J are TRBV28 and TRBJ2-5; a weak D match, TRBD2 (7 bases). V was pared by 6 bases and J by 0 bases, with 17 bases between. The germline V gene encodes CDR1 MDHEN and CDR2 SYDVKM. The CDR3 loop spans 16 amino acids. The CDR3 bases are TGTGCCAGCAGCCCCACGGGGGGCGGCAACCAAGAGACCCAGTACTTC. This codes for CASSPTGGGNQETQYF.

The gene calls are TRBV6-2 or TRBV6-3 and TRBJ2-3; D uncertain. Germline assignment: CDR1 MNHEY and CDR2 SVGEGT. The CDR3 is 18 amino acids. V gave up 0 bases and J gave up 0 bases, with 16 bases separating them. This chain's CDR3 is CASSYSLTEPTSTDTQYF. In DNA, the CDR3 is TGTGCCAGCAGTTACTCGCTCACAGAACCCACTAGCACAGATACGCAGTATTTT.

This clone was seen a few times. The chain joins TRBV5-1 to TRBJ2-2; 7 nucleotides align to TRBD1. This CDR3 region has 16 residues. After removal of 6 bases from V and 1 base from J, the junction contained 9 bases not matched to a gene. Germline V CDR1 and CDR2: SGHRS, YFSETQ. Here the CDR3 reads CASTLLGTVNTGELFF. The CDR3 coding sequence is TGCGCCAGCACCCTCCTCGGGACAGTGAACACCGGGGAGCTGTTTTTT.

This clone was seen a handful of times. The chain has TRBV9 and TRBJ1-3, with 7 bases that match TRBD1. CDR3 length: 15 residues. Germline V CDR1 and CDR2: SGDLS, YYNGEE. J lost 4 bases, V lost 3 bases, and 7 bases had no gene match. CDR3 in amino acids: CASSARQGTGNTIYF. CDR3 sequence (DNA): TGTGCCAGCAGCGCAAGACAGGGCACCGGAAACACCATATATTTT.

The table lists this clone with a few counts. CDR3 bases: TGTGCCAGCAGCTTTGGGACAGGCACTCAGCCCCAGCATTTT. Amino acids: CASSFGTGTQPQHF. The gene calls are TRBV7-9 and TRBJ1-5; 8 positions agree with TRBD1. Germline assignment: CDR1 SEHNR and CDR2 FQNEAQ (reference sequence). The CDR3 runs to 14 residues. Trimming took 3 bases from V and 6 from J; bases not matched to a gene: 4.

This rearrangement joins TRBV5-4 to TRBJ1-2, with D unclear. Germline V lookup: CDR1 SGHNT, CDR2 YYREEE (reference sequence). This CDR3 comprises 15 residues. V lost 9 bases and J lost 5, with 23 bases in between. Here the CDR3 reads CATRSLLDRNYGYTF. In nucleotides, the CDR3 is TGTGCCACCCGGAGCCTCCTTGATCGTAATTATGGCTACACCTTC.

The sample holds one count of this clone. This chain connects TRBV5-4 to TRBJ1-4; possible D gene TRBD1, 5 bases. CDR3 length: 14 residues. Trimming left V 4 bases short and J 6 bases short, with 13 bases between. Per germline, CDR1 SGHNT and CDR2 YYREEE (reference sequence). The CDR3 reads CASSIDSGYEKLFF. CDR3 bases: TGTGCCAGCAGCATCGACAGCGGGTATGAAAAACTGTTTTTT.

This clone was seen only once. The chain recombines TRBV10-1 with TRBJ2-1; TRBD2 aligns across 8 bases. This CDR3 has 14 amino acids. V lost 6 bases, J lost 6 bases, and 7 bases stayed unmatched. Germline lookup yields CDR1 WNHNN and CDR2 SYGVQD (reference sequence). The CDR3 DNA reads TGCGCCAGCAGCCCCACCGGGGGGGCCAATGAGCAGTTCTTC. Its protein is CASSPTGGANEQFF.